This entry lists 6 T cell receptor beta chains sequenced from one sample in a study of cytomegalovirus exposure and HLA in healthy donors. PCR amplification relied on 60 Vbeta primers (plus 13 Jbeta primers). Using immunoSEQ multiplex PCR, the repertoire was profiled, and TCRdb retains in-frame clones only, with some absent. The profile shows about 130,000 clones, 8% to 11% of them singletons. Sequenced sample: PBMCs. Source of these receptors: a woman younger than 30 in good health and CMV-seropositive.

The J gene is TRBJ1-2, the V gene TRBV2; possibly TRBD1 for D (6 bases). CDR3 length: 14 amino acids. V was trimmed by 6 bases and J by 2 bases, leaving 13 bases between them. Germline loops: CDR1 SNHLY, CDR2 FYNNEI. The CDR3 spells CASRRDIPNYGYTF. DNA for the CDR3: TGTGCCAGCAGACGGGACATTCCCAACTATGGCTACACCTTC. The whole variable domain, remainder taken from reference TRBV2 and TRBJ1-2, is EPEVTQTPSHQVTQMGQEVILRCVPISNHLYFYWYRQILGQKVEFLVSFYNNEISEKSEIFDDQFSVERPDGSNFTLKIRSTKLEDSAMYFCASRRDIPNYGYTFGSGTRLTVV.

This clone came up a few times. DNA of the CDR3: TGTGCCAGCAGGGCAGGGGCTTACAATGAGCAGTTCTTC. It encodes CASRAGAYNEQFF. The V and J genes are TRBV6-1 and TRBJ2-1, with TRBD1 as a possible D gene (6 bases). Trimming left V 6 bases short and J 4 bases short, with 10 bases between. CDR1 MNHNS and CDR2 SASEGT come from the germline V gene. The CDR3 sequence is 13 residues long.

This clone was seen only a few times. This sequence joins TRBV30 and TRBJ2-1; D call uncertain. CDR1 is GTSNPN, CDR2 SVGIG, per germline (reference sequence). The CDR3 sequence is 13 residues long. V lost 1 base to trimming and J lost 4 bases, with 8 bases between them. CDR3 amino acids: CAWSERHYNEQFF. CDR3 DNA sequence: TGTGCCTGGAGTGAAAGACATTACAATGAGCAGTTCTTC. Full variable domain (rest looked up from reference TRBV30 and TRBJ2-1): SQTIHQWPATLVQPVGSPLSLECTVEGTSNPNLYWYRQAAGRGLQLLFYSVGIGQISSEVPQNLSASRPQDRQFILSSKKLLLSDSGFYLCAWSERHYNEQFFGPGTRLTVL.

This clone was detected only a few times. Here the CDR3 DNA reads TGTGCCAGCAGGAGACTAGCGGAGGACACCGGGGAGCTGTTTTTT. Its protein is CASRRLAEDTGELFF. The chain employs TRBV5-6 and TRBJ2-2, with 9 bases fitting TRBD2. This CDR3 has 15 amino acids. The V and J ends lost 5 bases and 3 bases, in that order; junction bases with no gene match: 5. CDR1 and CDR2 (germline): SGHDT, YYEEEE.

Notes on this clone: This specimen includes other DNA sequences encoding the same CDR3. The chain recombines TRBV7-8 with TRBJ2-1, with D unresolved. The germline V gene encodes CDR1 SGHVS and CDR2 FQNEAQ. Trimming removed 1 base from V and 8 bases from J, with 24 bases in between. The CDR3 length is 18 residues. CDR3 nucleotide sequence: TGTGCCAGCAGCTTAGGGCAGGCAATAAACCCAAACCGCGATGAGCAGTTCTTC. Translating gives CASSLGQAINPNRDEQFF.

V usage is TRBV7-9 and J usage is TRBJ2-3; D is unresolved. This CDR3 contains 14 residues. From germline, CDR1 is SEHNR and CDR2 FQNEAQ (reference sequence). Deletions cut 0 bases from V and 5 bases from J, with 9 bases between. The DNA for the CDR3 is TGTGCCAGCAGCTTAGCCATCTCGGGAGATACGCAGTATTTT. Translated: CASSLAISGDTQYF.